One sample yielded the 13 T cell receptor beta chains listed below, sequenced in a study of beta chain features in type 1 diabetes. Reverse transcription of all isolated RNA meant that expressed TCRB transcripts were sequenced. Profiling relied on immunoSEQ multiplex PCR, and the TCRdb table lists in-frame clones only, not all of them. The table has about 900,000 clones, 15% to 20% seen once; the top ten hold 0.02% to 0.025%. Source material: naive CD4+ T cells from blood. These receptors were collected from a woman younger than 35 in good health.

This clone came up a few times. The chain combines TRBV10-3 with TRBJ2-2; TRBD1 matches at 11 bases. J gave up 6 bases and V 8 bases, and 8 bases lay outside the gene matches. The germline gives CDR1 ENHRY, CDR2 SYGVKD. There are 15 residues in the CDR3. The CDR3 region is CAIESGTGGPGELFF. CDR3 DNA sequence: TGTGCCATCGAATCAGGGACAGGGGGACCCGGGGAGCTGTTTTTT.

A few counts support this clone. This chain uses TRBV7-9 with TRBJ2-1, with D perhaps given as TRBD1 or TRBD2 (6 bases each). CDR3 size: 15 residues. CDR1 is SEHNR, CDR2 FQNEAQ, per germline (reference sequence). V lost 3 bases to trimming and J lost 0 bases, with 9 bases between them. The CDR3 nucleotides read TGTGCCAGCAGCTTCGGGGGCCTCTCCTACAATGAGCAGTTCTTC. Its protein product is CASSFGGLSYNEQFF. Full variable domain (remainder filled in from reference TRBV7-9 and TRBJ2-1): DTGVSQNPRHKITKRGQNVTFRCDPISEHNRLYWYRQTLGQGPEFLTYFQNEAQLEKSRLLSDRFSAERPKGSFSTLEIQRTEQGDSAMYLCASSFGGLSYNEQFFGPGTRLTVL.

The count of this clone is one. V is TRBV6-5 and J is TRBJ2-1; no clear D gene. The V and J ends lost 5 bases and 8 bases respectively, with 7 bases between them. The length of the CDR3 is 11 residues. From germline, CDR1 is MNHEY and CDR2 SVGAGI. For the CDR3, the DNA is TGTGCCAGCAGTGTGGCCTATGAGCAGTTCTTC. This sequence encodes CASSVAYEQFF.

This clone was seen more than once but under ten times. The rearrangement uses TRBV21-1 and TRBJ2-7; the D call of TRBD2 is as the table states it, not checked on the DNA. TRBV21-1 is a pseudogene segment. The CDR3 is 18 residues long. CDR3 amino acids: CASSKAREGALELYEQYF. CDR3 nucleotide sequence: TGTGCCAGCAGCAAAGCGCGAGAGGGAGCACTAGAGCTGTACGAGCAGTACTTC.

V gene TRBV28 combines with J gene TRBJ2-7; 10 positions match TRBD1. Germline V gene data show CDR1 as MDHEN and CDR2 as SYDVKM. V lost 4 bases and J lost 6; bases outside the gene matches: 9. The CDR3 has 15 amino acids. Written as DNA, the CDR3 is TGTGCCAGCAGTTGGGGGACAGGGGTCTTCTCCGAGCAGTACTTC. Residues: CASSWGTGVFSEQYF.

The sample holds a few counts of this clone. CDR3 in amino acids: CASSSRGIQRTYEQYF. For the CDR3, the DNA is TGTGCCAGCAGCTCCCGAGGTATCCAGCGGACCTACGAGCAGTACTTC. The J gene is TRBJ2-7, the V gene TRBV11-3; TRBD2 is a possible D gene (5 bases). V was trimmed by 4 bases and J by 2 bases, leaving 18 bases between them. The CDR3 has 16 amino acids. The germline CDR1 and CDR2 sequences are SGHNT and YENEEA.

The chain links TRBV27 to TRBJ1-5; D is uncertain. Trimming took off 7 bases at V and 3 bases at J, with 16 bases between the two ends. Germline lookup yields CDR1 MNHEY and CDR2 SMNVEV (reference sequence). The CDR3 is made up of 15 amino acids. The CDR3 sequence: CASKQTPGLNQPQHF. CDR3 DNA sequence: TGTGCCAGCAAACAAACCCCCGGGCTCAATCAGCCCCAGCATTTT.

A few counts support this clone. The rearrangement joins TRBV15 to TRBJ1-2, with TRBD1 matching over 10 bases. The germline CDR1 and CDR2 sequences are LNHNV and YYDKDF (reference sequence). The CDR3 runs to 14 residues. The V and J ends lost 5 bases and 3 bases, in that order; junction bases with no gene match: 3. This CDR3 is CATSGDRGDYGYTF. The CDR3 DNA sequence: TGTGCCACCAGCGGGGACAGGGGAGACTATGGCTACACCTTC.

This clone was detected a few times. J is TRBJ1-2 and V is TRBV13; possible D gene TRBD1, 5 bases. Germline CDR1 PRHDT, CDR2 FYEKMQ (reference sequence). Trimming took 4 bases from V and 3 from J, leaving 21 bases between them. This CDR3 is built from 17 residues. In nucleotides, the CDR3 is TGTGCCAGCAGCTCCCAATCAGGGAGGCCAGGGCACTATGGCTACACCTTC. Encoded protein: CASSSQSGRPGHYGYTF.

The rearrangement links TRBV7-6 to TRBJ2-5; D may be TRBD1 (5 bases). The CDR3 has 15 residues. CDR1 and CDR2 from the germline V gene are SGHVS and FNYEAQ. V gave up 1 base and J gave up 5 bases, with 14 bases separating them. The chain's CDR3 is CASSLDAVRVETQYF. DNA for the CDR3: TGTGCCAGCAGCTTAGATGCGGTCAGGGTCGAGACCCAGTACTTC.

This clone was observed a handful of times. V usage is TRBV18 and J usage is TRBJ2-5; no reliable D call. Deletions cut 1 base from V and 2 bases from J, with 11 bases between. Germline V gives CDR1 KGHSH, CDR2 LQKENI. The CDR3 sequence is 15 residues long. The CDR3: CASSPQQAEQETQYF. Here the CDR3 DNA reads TGTGCCAGCTCACCACAGCAAGCTGAACAAGAGACCCAGTACTTC.

This sequence joins TRBV18 and TRBJ2-5; TRBD1 matches at 9 bases. The DNA matches TRBJ2-7 better at its end, which makes the J call doubtful. This CDR3 contains 15 residues. The germline gives CDR1 KGHSH, CDR2 LQKENI. Here the CDR3 reads CASSPQGQGTGEQYF. The DNA of the CDR3 is TGTGCCAGCTCACCGCAAGGACAGGGGACGGGCGAGCAGTACTTC.

This clone has just a few counts. One end of the junction is discordant with germline, which a read error may explain. V gene TRBV7-9 combines with J gene TRBJ2-1; possibly TRBD2 for D (6 bases). The CDR3 spans 11 residues. The germline V gene has CDR1 SEHNR and CDR2 FQNEAQ (reference sequence). CDR3 residues: CASSLGGASIF. The CDR3 DNA sequence: TGTGCCAGCAGCTTAGGCGGGGCTAGCATCTTC.